This TCR beta chain was recorded in a study of tumor and adjacent non-tumor tissue in lung cancer. Study-wide background: The cohort had 12 adenocarcinoma, a couple of squamous cell and 1 small cell patients. On average, productive TCRbeta reads reached about 4.4 million per sample. Findings and limits, study-wide: In normal lung, the top 100 clones were significantly more dominant than in tumor.

The table lists this clonotype with many counts. The antigen is unknown. A modified ARM-PCR protocol with three rounds of nested PCR amplified TCRbeta. TCRdb independently ran MiXCR on the multiplex PCR reads; one entry per CDR3 protein. Among about 75,000 distinct CDR3 sequences listed, about two thirds were seen once. Germline V CDR1 and CDR2: DFQATT, SNEGSKA (reference sequence). This CDR3 spans 16 amino acids. Trimming at V came to 0 bases and at J to 3 bases, leaving 6 bases not matched to a gene. No cell sorting was done before RNA was extracted from the tissue. More than 3 cm separated this lung sample from the edge of the tumor.

The clonotype comes from a woman aged 45-60 years with non-small cell lung cancer. The specimen was distant non-tumor lung tissue. The V and J genes are TRBV20-1 and TRBJ2-7, with TRBD2 matching over 12 bases. The CDR3 sequence is CSARDRLAGANYEQYF. CDR3 coding DNA: TGCAGTGCTAGAGATCGACTAGCGGGAGCTAACTACGAGCAGTACTTC.